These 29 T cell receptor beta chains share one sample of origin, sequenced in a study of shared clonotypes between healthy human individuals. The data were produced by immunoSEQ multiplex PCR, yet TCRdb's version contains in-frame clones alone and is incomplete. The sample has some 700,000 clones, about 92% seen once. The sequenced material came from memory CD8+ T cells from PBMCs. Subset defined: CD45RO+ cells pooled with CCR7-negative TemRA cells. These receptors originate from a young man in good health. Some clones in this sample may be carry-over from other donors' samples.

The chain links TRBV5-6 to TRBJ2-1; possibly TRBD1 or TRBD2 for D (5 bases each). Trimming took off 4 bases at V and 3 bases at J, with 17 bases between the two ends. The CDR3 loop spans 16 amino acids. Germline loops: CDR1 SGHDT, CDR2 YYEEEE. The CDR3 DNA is TGTGCCAGCAGCGACAATTACGGGACCCGCTACAATGAGCAGTTCTTC. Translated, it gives CASSDNYGTRYNEQFF. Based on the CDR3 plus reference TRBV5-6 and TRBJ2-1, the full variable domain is DAGVTQSPTHLIKTRGQQVTLRCSPKSGHDTVSWYQQALGQGPQFIFQYYEEEERQRGNFPDRFSGHQFPNYSSELNVNALLLGDSALYLCASSDNYGTRYNEQFFGPGTRLTVL.

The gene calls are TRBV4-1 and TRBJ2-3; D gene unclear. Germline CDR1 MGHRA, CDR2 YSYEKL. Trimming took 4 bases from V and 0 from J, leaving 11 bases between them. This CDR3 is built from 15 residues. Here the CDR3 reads CASSLQKPSTDTQYF. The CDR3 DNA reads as TGCGCCAGCAGCCTACAGAAGCCTAGCACAGATACGCAGTATTTT.

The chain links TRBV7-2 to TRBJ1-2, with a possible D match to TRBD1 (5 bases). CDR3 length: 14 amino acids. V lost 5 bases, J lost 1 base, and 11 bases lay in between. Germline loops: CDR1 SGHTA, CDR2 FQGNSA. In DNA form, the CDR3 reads TGTGCCAGCAGCCCGGGAAGGGGTAACTATGGCTACACCTTC. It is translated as CASSPGRGNYGYTF.

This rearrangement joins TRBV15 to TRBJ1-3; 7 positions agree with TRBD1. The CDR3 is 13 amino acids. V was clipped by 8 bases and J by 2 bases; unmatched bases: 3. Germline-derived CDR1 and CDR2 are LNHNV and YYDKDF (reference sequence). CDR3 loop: CATRQGTGNTIYF. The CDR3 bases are TGTGCCACCCGACAGGGTACTGGAAACACCATATATTTT. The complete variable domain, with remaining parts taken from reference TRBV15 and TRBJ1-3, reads DAMVIQNPRYQVTQFGKPVTLSCSQTLNHNVMYWYQQKSSQAPKLLFHYYDKDFNNEADTPDNFQSRRPNTSFCFLDIRSPGLGDTAMYLCATRQGTGNTIYFGEGSWLTVV.

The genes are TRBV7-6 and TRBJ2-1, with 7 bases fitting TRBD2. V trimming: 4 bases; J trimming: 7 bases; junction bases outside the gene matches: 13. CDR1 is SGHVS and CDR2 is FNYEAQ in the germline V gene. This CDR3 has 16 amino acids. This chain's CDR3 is CASSSGLGPFENEQFF. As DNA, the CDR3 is TGTGCCAGCAGCTCCGGACTAGGACCTTTTGAGAATGAGCAGTTCTTC.

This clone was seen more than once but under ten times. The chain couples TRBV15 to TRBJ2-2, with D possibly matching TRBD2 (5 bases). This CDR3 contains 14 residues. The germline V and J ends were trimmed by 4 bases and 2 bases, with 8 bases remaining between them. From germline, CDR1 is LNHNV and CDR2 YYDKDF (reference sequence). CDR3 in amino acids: CATSTTRNTGELFF. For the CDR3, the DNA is TGTGCCACCAGCACTACTAGAAACACCGGGGAGCTGTTTTTT.

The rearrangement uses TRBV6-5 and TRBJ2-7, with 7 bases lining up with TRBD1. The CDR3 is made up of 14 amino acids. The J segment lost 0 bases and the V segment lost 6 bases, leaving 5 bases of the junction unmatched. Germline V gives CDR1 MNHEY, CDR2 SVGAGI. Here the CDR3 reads CASSPQGLSYEQYF. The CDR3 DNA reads TGTGCCAGCAGCCCACAGGGGCTCTCCTACGAGCAGTACTTC.

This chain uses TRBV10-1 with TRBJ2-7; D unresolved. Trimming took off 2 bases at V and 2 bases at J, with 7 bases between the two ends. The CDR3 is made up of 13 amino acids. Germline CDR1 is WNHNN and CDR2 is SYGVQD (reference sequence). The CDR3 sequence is CASSEARTYEQYF. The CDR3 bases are TGCGCCAGCAGTGAGGCGAGAACCTACGAGCAGTACTTC.

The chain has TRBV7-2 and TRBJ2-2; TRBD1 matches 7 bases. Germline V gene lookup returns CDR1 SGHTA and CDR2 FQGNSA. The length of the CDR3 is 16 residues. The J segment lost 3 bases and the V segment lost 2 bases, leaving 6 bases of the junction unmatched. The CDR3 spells CASSLIWDSYTGELFF. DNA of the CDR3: TGTGCCAGCAGCTTAATTTGGGACAGTTACACCGGGGAGCTGTTTTTT.

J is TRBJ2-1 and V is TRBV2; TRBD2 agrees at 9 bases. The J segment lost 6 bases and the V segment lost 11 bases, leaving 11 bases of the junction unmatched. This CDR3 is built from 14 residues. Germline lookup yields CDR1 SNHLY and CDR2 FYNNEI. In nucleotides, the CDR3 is TGTGCCGGAGGTGACGCGGGAGGGTTCAATGAGCAGTTCTTC. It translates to CAGGDAGGFNEQFF.

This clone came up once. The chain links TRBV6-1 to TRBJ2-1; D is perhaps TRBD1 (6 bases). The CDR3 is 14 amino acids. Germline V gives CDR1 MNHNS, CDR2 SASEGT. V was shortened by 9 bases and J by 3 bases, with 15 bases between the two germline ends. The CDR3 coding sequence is TGTGCCAGTCTACAGGGTGGCAGCTACAATGAGCAGTTCTTC. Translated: CASLQGGSYNEQFF.

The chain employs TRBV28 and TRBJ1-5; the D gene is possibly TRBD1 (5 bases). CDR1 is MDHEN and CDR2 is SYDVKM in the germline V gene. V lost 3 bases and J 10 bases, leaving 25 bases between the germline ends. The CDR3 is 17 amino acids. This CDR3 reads CASSFRASLGGEGPQHF. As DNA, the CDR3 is TGTGCCAGCAGTTTCCGGGCCTCCTTGGGGGGTGAAGGTCCCCAGCATTTT.

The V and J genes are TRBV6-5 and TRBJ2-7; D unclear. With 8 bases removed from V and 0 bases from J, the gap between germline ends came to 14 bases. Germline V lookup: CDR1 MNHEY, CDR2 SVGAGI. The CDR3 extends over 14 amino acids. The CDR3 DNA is TGTGCCAGCTCTTGGGTTGAATTCTCCTACGAGCAGTACTTC. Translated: CASSWVEFSYEQYF.

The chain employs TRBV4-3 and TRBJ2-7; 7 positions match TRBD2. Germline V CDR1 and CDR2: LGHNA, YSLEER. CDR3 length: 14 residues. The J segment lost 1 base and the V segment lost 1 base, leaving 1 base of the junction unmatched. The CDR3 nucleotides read TGCGCCAGCAGCCAAGGGACTAGGTCCTACGAGCAGTACTTC. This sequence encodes CASSQGTRSYEQYF.

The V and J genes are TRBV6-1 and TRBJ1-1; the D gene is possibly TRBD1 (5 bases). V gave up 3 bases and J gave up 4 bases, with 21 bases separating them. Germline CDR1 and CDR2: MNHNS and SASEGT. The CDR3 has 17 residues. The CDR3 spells CASSEGRWGPWGTEAFF. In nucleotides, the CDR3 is TGTGCCAGCAGTGAGGGTAGGTGGGGCCCTTGGGGCACTGAAGCTTTCTTT.

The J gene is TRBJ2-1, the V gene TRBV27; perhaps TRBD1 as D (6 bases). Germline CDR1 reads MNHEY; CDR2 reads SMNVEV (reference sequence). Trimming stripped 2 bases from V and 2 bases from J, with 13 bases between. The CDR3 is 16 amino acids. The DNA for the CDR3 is TGTGCCAGCAGTTTAGGACAGACAACCCCCTACAATGAGCAGTTCTTC. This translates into CASSLGQTTPYNEQFF.

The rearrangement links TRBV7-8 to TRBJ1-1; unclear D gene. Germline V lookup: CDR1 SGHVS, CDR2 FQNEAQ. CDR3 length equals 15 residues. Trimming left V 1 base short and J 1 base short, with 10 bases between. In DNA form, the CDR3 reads TGTGCCAGCAGCTTAGGTCGAGCTCCGAACACTGAAGCTTTCTTT. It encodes CASSLGRAPNTEAFF.

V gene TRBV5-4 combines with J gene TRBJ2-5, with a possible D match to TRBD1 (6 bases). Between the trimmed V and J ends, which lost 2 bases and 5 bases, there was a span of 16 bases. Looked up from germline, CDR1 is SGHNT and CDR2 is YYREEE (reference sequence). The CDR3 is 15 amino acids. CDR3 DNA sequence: TGTGCCAGCAGCTTTTGGGGGCAGTGGTCCGAGACCCAGTACTTC. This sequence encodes CASSFWGQWSETQYF.

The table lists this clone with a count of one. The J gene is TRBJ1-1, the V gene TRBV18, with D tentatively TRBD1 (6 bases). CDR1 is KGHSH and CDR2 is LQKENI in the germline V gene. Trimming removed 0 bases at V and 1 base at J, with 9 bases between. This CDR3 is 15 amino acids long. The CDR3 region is CASSPPQDRNTEAFF. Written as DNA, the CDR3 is TGTGCCAGCTCACCACCGCAGGACAGGAACACTGAAGCTTTCTTT.

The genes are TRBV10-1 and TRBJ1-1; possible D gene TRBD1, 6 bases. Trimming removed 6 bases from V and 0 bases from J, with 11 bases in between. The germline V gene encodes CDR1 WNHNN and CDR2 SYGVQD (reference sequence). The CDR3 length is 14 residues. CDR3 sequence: CASRGQKMNTEAFF. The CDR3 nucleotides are TGCGCCAGCAGAGGACAGAAAATGAACACTGAAGCTTTCTTT.

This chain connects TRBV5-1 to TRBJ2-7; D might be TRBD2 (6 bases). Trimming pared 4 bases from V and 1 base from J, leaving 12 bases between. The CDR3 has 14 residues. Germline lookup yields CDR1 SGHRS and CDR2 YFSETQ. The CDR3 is CASSPMEGSYEQYF. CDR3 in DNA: TGCGCCAGCAGCCCCATGGAGGGATCCTACGAGCAGTACTTC.

In DNA form, the CDR3 reads TGTGCCAGCAGCTTAAGGGCGGGAGCTTACTACAATGAGCAGTTCTTC. Residues: CASSLRAGAYYNEQFF. The genes are TRBV7-8 and TRBJ2-1; 7 bases agree with TRBD2. CDR3 size: 16 residues. V gave up 2 bases and J gave up 3 bases; unmatched junction bases: 7. The germline gives CDR1 SGHVS, CDR2 FQNEAQ.

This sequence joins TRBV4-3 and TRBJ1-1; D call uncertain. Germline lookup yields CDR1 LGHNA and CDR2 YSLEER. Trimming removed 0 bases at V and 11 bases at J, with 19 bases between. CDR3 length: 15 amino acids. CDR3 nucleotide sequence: TGCGCCAGCAGCCAAGATCGGTCAATTTCGGGTGGGGCTTTCTTT. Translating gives CASSQDRSISGGAFF.

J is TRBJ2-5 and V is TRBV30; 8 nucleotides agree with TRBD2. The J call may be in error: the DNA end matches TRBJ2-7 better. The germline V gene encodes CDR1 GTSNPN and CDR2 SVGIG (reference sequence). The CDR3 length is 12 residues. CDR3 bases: TGTGCCTGTAGCGGGAAGAACTCCGAGCAGTACTTC. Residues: CACSGKNSEQYF.

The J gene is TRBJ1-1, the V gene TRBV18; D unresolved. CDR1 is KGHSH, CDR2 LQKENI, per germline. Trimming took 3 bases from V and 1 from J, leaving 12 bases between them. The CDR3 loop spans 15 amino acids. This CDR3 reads CASSPSRGKNTEAFF. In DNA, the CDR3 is TGTGCCAGCTCACCCAGCCGCGGGAAGAACACTGAAGCTTTCTTT.

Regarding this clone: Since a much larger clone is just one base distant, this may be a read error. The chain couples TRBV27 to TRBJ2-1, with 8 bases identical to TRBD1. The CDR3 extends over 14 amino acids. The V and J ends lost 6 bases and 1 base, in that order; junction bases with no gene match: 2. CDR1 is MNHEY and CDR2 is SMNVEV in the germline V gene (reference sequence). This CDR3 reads CASSGQGSYNEQFF. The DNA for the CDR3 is TGTGCCAGCAGCGGACAGGGATCCTACAATGAGCAGTTCTTC.

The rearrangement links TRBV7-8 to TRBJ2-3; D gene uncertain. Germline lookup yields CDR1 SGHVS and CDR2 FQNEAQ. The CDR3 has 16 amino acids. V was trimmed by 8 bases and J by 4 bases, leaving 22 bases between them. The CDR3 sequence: CASGLQPHGRPDTQYF. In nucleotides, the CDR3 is TGTGCCAGCGGGCTCCAACCACATGGGCGGCCAGATACGCAGTATTTT.

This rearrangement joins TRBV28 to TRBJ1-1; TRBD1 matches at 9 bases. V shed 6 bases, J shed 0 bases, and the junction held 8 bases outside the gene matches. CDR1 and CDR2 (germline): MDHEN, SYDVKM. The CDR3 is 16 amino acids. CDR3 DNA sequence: TGTGCCAGCAGCCCCGGGACAGGGCCGATGAACACTGAAGCTTTCTTT. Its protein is CASSPGTGPMNTEAFF. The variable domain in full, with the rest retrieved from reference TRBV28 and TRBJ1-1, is DVKVTQSSRYLVKRTGEKVFLECVQDMDHENMFWYRQDPGLGLRLIYFSYDVKMKEKGDIPEGYSVSREKKERFSLILESASTNQTSMYLCASSPGTGPMNTEAFFGQGTRLTVV.

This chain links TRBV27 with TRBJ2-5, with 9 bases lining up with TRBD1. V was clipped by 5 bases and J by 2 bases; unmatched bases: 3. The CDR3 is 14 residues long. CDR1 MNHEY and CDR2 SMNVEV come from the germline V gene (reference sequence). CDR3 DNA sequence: TGTGCCAGCAGTCCGGACAGGGGACAAGAGACCCAGTACTTC. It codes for CASSPDRGQETQYF.